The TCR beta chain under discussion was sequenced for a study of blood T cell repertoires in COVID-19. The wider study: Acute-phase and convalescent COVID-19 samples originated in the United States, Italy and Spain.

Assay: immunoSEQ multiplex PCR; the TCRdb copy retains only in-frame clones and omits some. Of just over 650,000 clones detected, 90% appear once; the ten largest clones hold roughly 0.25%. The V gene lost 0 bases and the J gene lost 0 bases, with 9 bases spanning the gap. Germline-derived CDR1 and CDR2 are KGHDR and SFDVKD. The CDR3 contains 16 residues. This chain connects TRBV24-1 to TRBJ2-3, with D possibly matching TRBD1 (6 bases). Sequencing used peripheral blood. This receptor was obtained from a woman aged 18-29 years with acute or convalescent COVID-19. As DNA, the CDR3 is TGTGCCACCAGTGATTTGGCCAGGGGAAGCACAGATACGCAGTATTTT. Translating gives CATSDLARGSTDTQYF.